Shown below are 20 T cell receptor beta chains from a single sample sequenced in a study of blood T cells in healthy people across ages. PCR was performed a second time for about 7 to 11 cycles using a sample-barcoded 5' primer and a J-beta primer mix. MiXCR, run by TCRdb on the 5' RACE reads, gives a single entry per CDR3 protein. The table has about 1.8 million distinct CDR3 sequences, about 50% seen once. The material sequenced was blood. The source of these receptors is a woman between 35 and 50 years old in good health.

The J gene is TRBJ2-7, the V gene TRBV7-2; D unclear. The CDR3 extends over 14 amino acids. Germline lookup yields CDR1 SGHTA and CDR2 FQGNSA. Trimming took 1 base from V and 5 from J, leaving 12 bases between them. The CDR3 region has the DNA TGTGCCAGCAGCTTAGGGTCAGGCCCAGACGAGCAGTACTTC. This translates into CASSLGSGPDEQYF.

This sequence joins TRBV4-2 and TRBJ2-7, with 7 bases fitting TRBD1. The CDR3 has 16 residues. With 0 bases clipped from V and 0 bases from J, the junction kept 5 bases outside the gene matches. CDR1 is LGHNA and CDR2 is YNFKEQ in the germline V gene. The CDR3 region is CASSQDWDRISYEQYF. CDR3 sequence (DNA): TGTGCCAGCAGCCAAGATTGGGACAGAATCTCCTACGAGCAGTACTTC.

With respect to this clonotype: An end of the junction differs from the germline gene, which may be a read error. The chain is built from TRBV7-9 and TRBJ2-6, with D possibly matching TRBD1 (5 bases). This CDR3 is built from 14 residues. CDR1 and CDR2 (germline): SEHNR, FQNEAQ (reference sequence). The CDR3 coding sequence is TGTGCCAGCAGCTTAATTGCTGGGGCCAACGTCCCGACTTTC. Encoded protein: CASSLIAGANVPTF.

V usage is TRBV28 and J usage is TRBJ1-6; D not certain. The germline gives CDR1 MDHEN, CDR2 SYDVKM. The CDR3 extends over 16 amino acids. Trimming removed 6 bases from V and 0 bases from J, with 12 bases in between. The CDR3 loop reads CASRAGSSSYNSPLHF. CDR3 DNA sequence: TGTGCCAGCAGGGCGGGGTCGAGCTCCTATAATTCACCCCTCCACTTT.

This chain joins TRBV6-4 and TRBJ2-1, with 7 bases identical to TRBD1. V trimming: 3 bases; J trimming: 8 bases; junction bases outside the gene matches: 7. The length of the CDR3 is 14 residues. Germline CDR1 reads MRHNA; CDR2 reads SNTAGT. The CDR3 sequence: CASSEGRGGDEQFF. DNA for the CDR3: TGTGCCAGCAGTGAGGGTCGAGGGGGCGATGAGCAGTTCTTC.

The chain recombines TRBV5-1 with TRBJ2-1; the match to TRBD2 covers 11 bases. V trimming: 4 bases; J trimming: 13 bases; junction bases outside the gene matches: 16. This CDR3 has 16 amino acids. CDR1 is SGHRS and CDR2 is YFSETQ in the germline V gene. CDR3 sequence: CASSILSGGAKGGQFF. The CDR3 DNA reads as TGCGCCAGCAGCATACTTAGCGGGGGGGCGAAAGGGGGACAGTTCTTC.

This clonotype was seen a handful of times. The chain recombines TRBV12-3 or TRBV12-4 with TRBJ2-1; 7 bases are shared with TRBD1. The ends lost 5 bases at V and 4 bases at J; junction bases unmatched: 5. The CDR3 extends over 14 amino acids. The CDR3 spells CASSQTGLYNEQFF. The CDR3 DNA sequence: TGTGCCAGCAGTCAGACAGGGCTTTACAATGAGCAGTTCTTC.

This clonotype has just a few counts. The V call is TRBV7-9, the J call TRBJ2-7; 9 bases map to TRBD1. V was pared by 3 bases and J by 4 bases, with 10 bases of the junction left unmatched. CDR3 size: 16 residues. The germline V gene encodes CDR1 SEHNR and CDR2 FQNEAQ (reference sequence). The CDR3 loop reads CASSLPSGDRVYEQYF. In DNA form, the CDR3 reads TGTGCCAGCAGCTTGCCCAGCGGGGACAGGGTTTACGAGCAGTACTTC. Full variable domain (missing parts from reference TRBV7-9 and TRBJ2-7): DTGVSQNPRHKITKRGQNVTFRCDPISEHNRLYWYRQTLGQGPEFLTYFQNEAQLEKSRLLSDRFSAERPKGSFSTLEIQRTEQGDSAMYLCASSLPSGDRVYEQYFGPGTRLTVT.

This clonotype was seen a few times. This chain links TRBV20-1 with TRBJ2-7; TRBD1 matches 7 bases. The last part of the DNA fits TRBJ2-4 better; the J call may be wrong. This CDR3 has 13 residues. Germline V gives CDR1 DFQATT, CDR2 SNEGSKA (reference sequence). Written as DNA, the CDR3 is TGCAGTGCTAGGGAGACAGGGCCAAACATTCAGTACTTC. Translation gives CSARETGPNIQYF.

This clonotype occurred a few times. The CDR3 coding sequence is TGTGCCAGCAGCGCCAGACCAGGCGTCCTGATTTACGAGCAGTACTTC. Translating it yields CASSARPGVLIYEQYF. The V gene is TRBV13, the J gene TRBJ2-7; D uncertain. Germline V gives CDR1 PRHDT, CDR2 FYEKMQ (reference sequence). V gave up 5 bases and J gave up 4 bases, with 21 bases separating them. The CDR3 is 16 amino acids.

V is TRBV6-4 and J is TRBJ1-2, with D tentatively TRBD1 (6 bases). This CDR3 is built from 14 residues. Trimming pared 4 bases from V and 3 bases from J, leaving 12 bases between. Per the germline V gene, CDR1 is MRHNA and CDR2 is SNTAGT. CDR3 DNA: TGTGCCAGCAGTGTCACCGAGGGGGACTATGGCTACACCTTC. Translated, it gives CASSVTEGDYGYTF.

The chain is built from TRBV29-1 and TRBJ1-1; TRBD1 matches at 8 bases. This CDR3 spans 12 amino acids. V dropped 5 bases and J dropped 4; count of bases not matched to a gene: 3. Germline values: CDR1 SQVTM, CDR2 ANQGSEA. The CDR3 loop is CSVNRGTTEAFF. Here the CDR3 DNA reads TGCAGCGTTAACAGGGGGACCACTGAAGCTTTCTTT. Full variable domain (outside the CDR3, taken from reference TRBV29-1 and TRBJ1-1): SAVISQKPSRDICQRGTSLTIQCQVDSQVTMMFWYRQQPGQSLTLIATANQGSEATYESGFVIDKFPISRPNLTFSTLTVSNMSPEDSSIYLCSVNRGTTEAFFGQGTRLTVV.

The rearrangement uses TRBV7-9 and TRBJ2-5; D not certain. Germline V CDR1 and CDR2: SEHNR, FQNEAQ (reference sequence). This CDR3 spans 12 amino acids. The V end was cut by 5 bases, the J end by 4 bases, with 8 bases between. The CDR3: CASSVQRETQYF. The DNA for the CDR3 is TGTGCCAGCAGCGTTCAAAGAGAGACCCAGTACTTC.

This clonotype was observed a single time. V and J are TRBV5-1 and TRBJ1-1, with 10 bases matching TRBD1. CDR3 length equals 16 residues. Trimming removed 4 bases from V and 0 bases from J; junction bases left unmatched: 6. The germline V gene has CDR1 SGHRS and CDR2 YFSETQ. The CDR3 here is CASSRDRGNMNTEAFF. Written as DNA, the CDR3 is TGCGCCAGCAGCAGGGACAGGGGTAACATGAACACTGAAGCTTTCTTT.

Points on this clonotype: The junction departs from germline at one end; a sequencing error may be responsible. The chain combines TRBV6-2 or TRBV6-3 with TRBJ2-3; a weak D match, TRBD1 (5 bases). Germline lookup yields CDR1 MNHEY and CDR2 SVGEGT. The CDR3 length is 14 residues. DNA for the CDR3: TGTGCCAGCACCCCCGGACCGAGCACAGGTACGCAGTATTTT. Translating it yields CASTPGPSTGTQYF.

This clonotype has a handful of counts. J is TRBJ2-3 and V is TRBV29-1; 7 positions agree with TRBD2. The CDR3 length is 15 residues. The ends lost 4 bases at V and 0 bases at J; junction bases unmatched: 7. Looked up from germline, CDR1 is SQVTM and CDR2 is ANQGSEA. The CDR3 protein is CSVAIGRGSTDTQYF. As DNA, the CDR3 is TGCAGCGTTGCCATTGGGCGGGGGAGCACAGATACGCAGTATTTT.

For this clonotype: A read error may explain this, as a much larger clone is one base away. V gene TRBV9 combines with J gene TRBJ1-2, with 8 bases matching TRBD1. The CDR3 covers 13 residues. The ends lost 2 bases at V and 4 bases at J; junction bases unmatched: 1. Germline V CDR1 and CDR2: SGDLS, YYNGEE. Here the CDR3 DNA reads TGTGCCAGCAGCGTGACAGGGGTCTATGGCTACACCTTC. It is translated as CASSVTGVYGYTF. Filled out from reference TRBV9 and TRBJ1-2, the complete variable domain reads DSGVTQTPKHLITATGQRVTLRCSPRSGDLSVYWYQQSLDQGLQFLIQYYNGEERAKGNILERFSAQQFPDLHSELNLSSLELGDSALYFCASSVTGVYGYTFGSGTRLTVV.

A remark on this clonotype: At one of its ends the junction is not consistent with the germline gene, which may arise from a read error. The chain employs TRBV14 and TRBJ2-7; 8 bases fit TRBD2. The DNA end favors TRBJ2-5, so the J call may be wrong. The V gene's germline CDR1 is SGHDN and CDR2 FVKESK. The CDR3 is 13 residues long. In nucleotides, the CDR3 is TGTACCAGCAGCCTCGGGGGGGCAAGGACCCAGTACTTC. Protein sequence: CTSSLGGARTQYF.

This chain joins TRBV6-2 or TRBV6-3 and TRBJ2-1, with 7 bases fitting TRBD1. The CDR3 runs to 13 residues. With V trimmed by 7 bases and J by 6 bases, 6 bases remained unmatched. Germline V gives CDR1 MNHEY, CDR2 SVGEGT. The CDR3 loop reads CASNDRVFNEQFF. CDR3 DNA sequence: TGTGCCAGCAACGACAGGGTATTCAATGAGCAGTTCTTC.

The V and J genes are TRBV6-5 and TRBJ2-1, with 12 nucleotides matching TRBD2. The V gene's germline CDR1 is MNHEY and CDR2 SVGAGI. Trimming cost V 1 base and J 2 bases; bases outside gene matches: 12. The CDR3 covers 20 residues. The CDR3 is CASSYFGLAGGPRTYNEQFF. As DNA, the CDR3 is TGTGCCAGCAGTTACTTTGGTCTAGCGGGGGGGCCTCGAACCTACAATGAGCAGTTCTTC.